This passage covers 10 T cell receptor beta chains from one sample sequenced in a study of human T cells and chemical hapten exposure (dated by TCRdb to the early 2020s). During library preparation, unique molecular identifiers were attached to individual cDNA molecules so that TCRs could be counted in a quantitative, reproducible way. TCRdb applied fastp at Q25 and MiXCR to the public reads, then kept only in-frame beta chains. Identical CDR3 proteins give one entry, which carries the most common genes and DNA. The sample data list about 120,000 distinct CDR3 sequences, and about 7.7% of these were observed just once. The ten largest clones represent roughly 1.5% of the sample. Total RNA was extracted from unfractionated whole blood that had been collected in Tempus Blood RNA tubes. The specimen was whole blood. These TCRs come from a human donor in good health. Some clones in this sample may be carry-over from other donors' samples. Donor details come from another sample of the same person, matched by shared clones.

This clonotype was found a few times. The chain couples TRBV3-1 to TRBJ2-7, with D perhaps assigned TRBD1 or TRBD2 (7 bases each). Trimming took 6 bases from V and 1 from J, leaving 16 bases between them. In germline, CDR1 is LGHDT, CDR2 YNNKEL (reference sequence). The CDR3 loop spans 15 amino acids. This chain's CDR3 is CASSPTGRVSYEQYF. CDR3 DNA sequence: TGTGCCAGCAGTCCGACAGGGAGGGTTTCCTACGAGCAGTACTTC.

This chain links TRBV20-1 with TRBJ1-1; D gene unclear. In germline, CDR1 is DFQATT, CDR2 SNEGSKA (reference sequence). Trimming cost V 3 bases and J 9 bases, with 17 bases left between them. The CDR3 length is 13 residues. In DNA form, the CDR3 reads TGCAGTGCTAGTCTGCGGCACCTGTTGAAAGCTTTCTTT. This gives the protein CSASLRHLLKAFF.

This clonotype has just a few counts. This sequence joins TRBV10-3 and TRBJ2-6; 12 bases fit TRBD2. The CDR3 length is 18 residues. The V gene end was trimmed by 4 bases and the J gene end by 1 base; junction bases not matched to a gene: 5. Germline V CDR1 and CDR2: ENHRY, SYGVKD. CDR3 amino acids: CAISASGRVPSGANVLTF. DNA of the CDR3: TGTGCCATCAGTGCTAGCGGGAGGGTGCCATCTGGGGCCAACGTCCTGACTTTC.

This clonotype has only a few counts. The chain carries TRBV20-1 and TRBJ2-4, with 8 bases that match TRBD2. The CDR3 loop spans 19 amino acids. Trimming cost V 0 bases and J 0 bases; bases outside gene matches: 13. Germline V gene data show CDR1 as DFQATT and CDR2 as SNEGSKA (reference sequence). The CDR3 bases are TGCAGTGCTAGAGATCGGGAGCGGGGGACCCCTATAGCCAAAAACATTCAGTACTTC. Translated: CSARDRERGTPIAKNIQYF.

This clonotype appeared many times. V and J are TRBV30 and TRBJ1-1; possibly TRBD1 for D (5 bases). Trimming shortened V by 7 bases and J by 1 base, and 13 bases separated the two germline ends. The CDR3 is 13 amino acids. The V gene's germline CDR1 is GTSNPN and CDR2 SVGIG (reference sequence). In nucleotides, the CDR3 is TGTGCCTTATTGGGGACCGCGAACACTGAAGCTTTCTTT. Translating it yields CALLGTANTEAFF.

This clonotype was found many times. The chain joins TRBV28 to TRBJ1-1; 10 bases are a match to TRBD1. The trim removed 6 bases at V and 6 bases at J, leaving 7 bases unmatched. The germline V gene encodes CDR1 MDHEN and CDR2 SYDVKM. The CDR3 is 14 residues long. DNA for the CDR3: TGTGCCAGCAGCTCGGACAGGGGGAGGGCTGAAGCTTTCTTT. Its protein product is CASSSDRGRAEAFF.

This clonotype was counted ten times or more. The J gene is TRBJ1-4, the V gene TRBV6-6; 9 bases are shared with TRBD1. The J segment lost 2 bases and the V segment lost 5 bases, leaving 12 bases of the junction unmatched. Germline V lookup: CDR1 MNHNY, CDR2 SVGAGI (reference sequence). The CDR3 is 18 residues long. This CDR3 reads CASSTGTGLSLTNEKLFF. The CDR3 bases are TGTGCCAGCAGTACCGGGACAGGGCTTAGCTTGACTAATGAAAAACTGTTTTTT.

This clonotype has just a few counts. V and J are TRBV11-2 and TRBJ2-4, with 10 nucleotides matching TRBD1. The germline gives CDR1 SGHAT, CDR2 FQNNGV. Trimming cost V 4 bases and J 16 bases; bases outside gene matches: 7. The CDR3 spans 12 residues. The CDR3 nucleotides read TGTGCCAGCAGCTCGCGGGGACAGGGGTTATACTTC. Protein product: CASSSRGQGLYF.

This clonotype was seen many times. The V call is TRBV6-2 or TRBV6-3, the J call TRBJ2-7, with 7 nucleotides matching TRBD2. The junction had 3 bases not matched to a gene; V was cut back by 2 bases and J by 2 bases. CDR1 is MNHEY, CDR2 SVGEGT, per germline. The CDR3 totals 14 residues. In DNA form, the CDR3 reads TGTGCCAGCAGTTACGAGGCGGGGGCCTACGAGCAGTACTTC. It codes for CASSYEAGAYEQYF.

The CDR3, as DNA: TGCAGTGCTACAGTCGTGACGTACTACAATGAGCAGTTCTTC. Its protein product is CSATVVTYYNEQFF. The V gene is TRBV20-1, the J gene TRBJ2-1; no definite D call. The CDR3 runs to 14 residues. Germline lookup yields CDR1 DFQATT and CDR2 SNEGSKA (reference sequence). V was clipped by 4 bases and J by 3 bases, with 13 bases between them.